The next 11 T cell receptor beta chains were all read from a single sample in a study of blood T cells in healthy people across ages. Using a J-beta primer mix together with a sample-barcoded 5' primer, a second PCR was run for roughly 6 to 12 cycles. TCRdb independently ran MiXCR on the 5' RACE reads; one entry per CDR3 protein. The sample lists hundreds of thousands of distinct CDR3 sequences, less than 60% occurring once. Sequences were obtained from blood. The receptors come from an elderly man in good health.

The gene calls are TRBV28 and TRBJ2-5; TRBD1 might be the D (6 bases). CDR1 and CDR2 from the germline V gene are MDHEN and SYDVKM. V dropped 5 bases and J dropped 11 bases, with 21 bases sitting between them. This CDR3 has 14 amino acids. CDR3 loop: CASSPQAYRVQQYF. DNA of the CDR3: TGTGCCAGCAGTCCTCAAGCCTACAGGGTACAGCAGTACTTC.

The chain combines TRBV27 with TRBJ2-7; 15 positions agree with TRBD2. Germline values: CDR1 MNHEY, CDR2 SMNVEV (reference sequence). V was clipped by 6 bases and J by 0 bases; unmatched bases: 9. CDR3 size: 18 residues. The DNA for the CDR3 is TGTGCCAGCAGAGGGGCGGGACTAGCGGGAGGCATCTCCTACGAGCAGTACTTC. Translation gives CASRGAGLAGGISYEQYF.

There are a few counts of this clonotype. The chain combines TRBV20-1 with TRBJ2-7; D perhaps matches TRBD2 (5 bases). CDR3 length: 14 amino acids. V was cut by 1 base and J by 0 bases, with 10 bases left in between. The V gene's germline CDR1 is DFQATT and CDR2 SNEGSKA (reference sequence). In nucleotides, the CDR3 is TGCAGTGCTAGAGTTCAAGGGAGCTCCTACGAGCAGTACTTC. Its translation is CSARVQGSSYEQYF.

The table lists this clonotype with a few counts. CDR3 residues: CASSKRGILEETQYF. The DNA for the CDR3 is TGTGCCAGCAGCAAAAGGGGAATTCTCGAAGAGACCCAGTACTTC. The chain combines TRBV21-1 with TRBJ2-5; the D call in the table, TRBD1, was not verified against the DNA. TRBV21-1 is a listed pseudogene. CDR3 length: 15 amino acids.

This chain connects TRBV5-1 to TRBJ2-7; 10 nucleotides align to TRBD2. Germline loops: CDR1 SGHRS, CDR2 YFSETQ. CDR3 length: 15 residues. V lost 4 bases, J lost 1 base, and 5 bases stayed unmatched. The CDR3 DNA reads as TGCGCCAGCAGCGTGTCTAGCGGGAGTTCCTACGAGCAGTACTTC. Its protein product is CASSVSSGSSYEQYF.

This clonotype has ten or more counts. The chain uses TRBV4-3 and TRBJ2-1; perhaps TRBD2 as D (6 bases). This CDR3 region has 15 residues. V was cut by 4 bases and J by 1 base, with 11 bases left in between. Germline values: CDR1 LGHNA, CDR2 YSLEER. The CDR3 DNA is TGCGCCAGCAGCCTTGCTAGCGCATCCTACAATGAGCAGTTCTTC. It yields the protein CASSLASASYNEQFF.

This clonotype has a handful of counts. The chain is built from TRBV5-1 and TRBJ2-4, with D perhaps TRBD2 (5 bases). Trimming removed 3 bases at V and 5 bases at J, with 9 bases between. This CDR3 contains 13 residues. CDR1 and CDR2 from the germline V gene are SGHRS and YFSETQ. DNA for the CDR3: TGCGCCAGCAGCTACGGGGTCCAAAACATTCAGTACTTC. Protein sequence: CASSYGVQNIQYF.

The V gene is TRBV20-1, the J gene TRBJ2-1; a possible D gene is TRBD1 (6 bases). The CDR3 contains 16 residues. CDR1 and CDR2 from the germline V gene are DFQATT and SNEGSKA (reference sequence). V lost 0 bases to trimming and J lost 4 bases, with 16 bases between them. CDR3 protein: CSARDPARGGYNEQFF. The CDR3 DNA reads TGCAGTGCTAGAGATCCAGCGCGAGGGGGATACAATGAGCAGTTCTTC.

The chain couples TRBV20-1 to TRBJ2-5; D is perhaps TRBD1 (6 bases). The DNA end favors TRBJ2-1, so the J call may be wrong. CDR1 and CDR2 (germline): DFQATT, SNEGSKA (reference sequence). CDR3 size: 18 residues. CDR3 residues: CSASGGPDIQKPQETQFF. Written as DNA, the CDR3 is TGCAGTGCTAGTGGGGGCCCTGATATACAGAAACCCCAAGAGACCCAGTTCTTC.

The chain has TRBV7-2 and TRBJ2-5; D ambiguous. Germline V gene data show CDR1 as SGHTA and CDR2 as FQGNSA. Trimming removed 3 bases from V and 5 bases from J, with 16 bases in between. This CDR3 region has 15 residues. The CDR3 nucleotides read TGTGCCAGCAGCTTGTCTAACTCCCGGGTCGAGACCCAGTACTTC. Amino acid sequence: CASSLSNSRVETQYF. The full variable domain, rest sourced from reference TRBV7-2 and TRBJ2-5, is GAGVSQSPSNKVTEKGKDVELRCDPISGHTALYWYRQSLGQGLEFLIYFQGNSAPDKSGLPSDRFSAERTGGSVSTLTIQRTQQEDSAVYLCASSLSNSRVETQYFGPGTRLLVL.

This clonotype was observed many times. The CDR3 bases are TGTGCCAGCAGCATGGGACTAGGTACGCAGTATTTT. Translation: CASSMGLGTQYF. The chain carries TRBV5-6 and TRBJ2-3, with TRBD2 identical over 8 bases. Per germline, CDR1 SGHDT and CDR2 YYEEEE. The ends lost 4 bases at V and 8 bases at J; junction bases unmatched: 3. The length of the CDR3 is 12 residues.